This TCR beta chain emerged from a study of technical replicates of blood from several donors. This CDR3 is built from 12 residues. Germline CDR1 reads MNHEY; CDR2 reads SVGAGI. Trimming took 6 bases from V and 5 from J, leaving 8 bases between them. Generated by immunoSEQ multiplex PCR, the TCRdb table keeps only in-frame clones and is missing some. The data hold approximately 69,000 clones, with roughly 97% observed a single time. The sequence was collected from a human donor in good health. Sequencing used T cells isolated from PBMCs. V and J are TRBV6-5 and TRBJ2-4; TRBD1 is a possible D gene (5 bases). CDR3 region: CASRQGQNIQYF. The CDR3 bases are TGTGCCAGCAGGCAGGGCCAAAACATTCAGTACTTC.